These T cell receptor beta chains were read from a single sample in a study of CD8+ T cells in alopecia areata. TCRdb's table, derived via immunoSEQ multiplex PCR, lists solely in-frame clones and lacks some. The sample gives about 260,000 clones, 60% of which show up once; 0.9% to 0.95% is in the top ten. The source was CD4+ T cells sorted from blood, collected around week 53, from a patient treated with tofacitinib. The receptor source for this set is a human donor with alopecia areata. Both conserved end residues are part of each CDR3. The order of the fields is CDR3 DNA, CDR3 protein, clone size, D gene, J gene, V gene. The D gene is left open where the match is weak. Some rows mark clone size as missing; the rest say once, few, many or name a class of expanded clone.

CDR3nt: TGCGCCAGCAGCTTAATGACAGGGGTCTCCTCTGGGGCCAACGTCCTGACTTTC
CDR3aa: CASSLMTGVSSGANVLTF
abundance: NA
d_gene: TRBD1
j_gene: TRBJ2-6
v_gene: TRBV5-1

CDR3nt: TGTGCCAGCAGCAAGGGACAGTTGGGCGCAGATACGCAGTATTTT
CDR3aa: CASSKGQLGADTQYF
abundance: NA
d_gene: TRBD1
j_gene: TRBJ2-3
v_gene: TRBV6-1

CDR3nt: TGTGCCAGCAGCTCCCTAGGCTTACAGTACTTC
CDR3aa: CASSSLGLQYF
abundance: NA
d_gene: NA
j_gene: TRBJ2-5
v_gene: TRBV6-5

CDR3nt: TGTGCCTGGTCGGGGGTGAACACTGAAGCTTTCTTT
CDR3aa: CAWSGVNTEAFF
abundance: NA
d_gene: NA
j_gene: TRBJ1-1
v_gene: TRBV30

CDR3nt: TGTGCCAGCAGTTACTCGGGAGCGGGGCCTGGAAACACCATATATTTT
CDR3aa: CASSYSGAGPGNTIYF
abundance: few
d_gene: NA
j_gene: TRBJ1-3
v_gene: TRBV6-5

CDR3nt: TGTGCCAGCAGTCGGAACACCCTTATAGGGGGAGAGACCGGGGAGCTGTTTTTT
CDR3aa: CASSRNTLIGGETGELFF
abundance: NA
d_gene: NA
j_gene: TRBJ2-2
v_gene: TRBV11-2

CDR3nt: TGTGCCTGGAGTGTAGCAGCGTACGATCAGCCCCAGCATTTT
CDR3aa: CAWSVAAYDQPQHF
abundance: NA
d_gene: NA
j_gene: TRBJ1-5
v_gene: TRBV30

CDR3nt: TGTGCCAGCAGTCGACAGGTTGGAGAAAACACCATATATTTT
CDR3aa: CASSRQVGENTIYF
abundance: NA
d_gene: NA
j_gene: TRBJ1-3
v_gene: TRBV9

CDR3nt: TGTGCCAGCAGGACCGGAGGTTGGGGAGATGGCTACACCTTC
CDR3aa: CASRTGGWGDGYTF
abundance: NA
d_gene: NA
j_gene: TRBJ1-2
v_gene: TRBV2

CDR3nt: TGTGCCAGCAGCCCGGGATCAGGGTCGGAGGAGACCCAGTACTTC
CDR3aa: CASSPGSGSEETQYF
abundance: few
d_gene: NA
j_gene: TRBJ2-5
v_gene: TRBV7-3

CDR3nt: TGTGCCAGTAGTATCGCCTTCTCCGGGACAGGCTACGAGCAGTACTTC
CDR3aa: CASSIAFSGTGYEQYF
abundance: NA
d_gene: TRBD1
j_gene: TRBJ2-7
v_gene: TRBV19

CDR3nt: TGCGCCAGCAGCTGGGCCAGGGCCAGCACAGATACGCAGTATTTT
CDR3aa: CASSWARASTDTQYF
abundance: few
d_gene: NA
j_gene: TRBJ2-3
v_gene: TRBV5-1

CDR3nt: TGCAGCGAAAGCCTTGGGGGGGCGAACACTGAAGCTTTCTTT
CDR3aa: CSESLGGANTEAFF
abundance: few
d_gene: NA
j_gene: TRBJ1-1
v_gene: TRBV29-1

CDR3nt: TGTGCCAGCAGTTCCGGAGGGTGGCAGCACTACGAGCAGTACTTC
CDR3aa: CASSSGGWQHYEQYF
abundance: NA
d_gene: NA
j_gene: TRBJ2-7
v_gene: TRBV6-5

CDR3nt: TGTGCCAGCAGCGTAGCAGAGCTATCCTCTGGAAACACCATATATTTT
CDR3aa: CASSVAELSSGNTIYF
abundance: NA
d_gene: NA
j_gene: TRBJ1-3
v_gene: TRBV9

CDR3nt: TGTGCCAGCAGCGTCAGCCCCCGGAACACAGATACGCAGTATTTT
CDR3aa: CASSVSPRNTDTQYF
abundance: NA
d_gene: NA
j_gene: TRBJ2-3
v_gene: TRBV9

CDR3nt: TGTGCCATCAGTGATAACGCAGCCTACGAGCAGTACTTC
CDR3aa: CAISDNAAYEQYF
abundance: once
d_gene: NA
j_gene: TRBJ2-7
v_gene: TRBV10-3

CDR3nt: TGTGCCAGCAGCGGAGACACGGGACTAGGGGGAGAGACCCAGTACTTC
CDR3aa: CASSGDTGLGGETQYF
abundance: NA
d_gene: TRBD2
j_gene: TRBJ2-5
v_gene: TRBV9

CDR3nt: TGTGCCTGGAGACTTCCCGGCGGGGGGCACTCCTACGAGCAGTACTTC
CDR3aa: CAWRLPGGGHSYEQYF
abundance: few
d_gene: TRBD2
j_gene: TRBJ2-7
v_gene: TRBV30

CDR3nt: TGTGCGCTGAGTAGCTCCTATAATTCACCCCTCCACTTT
CDR3aa: CALSSSYNSPLHF
abundance: NA
d_gene: NA
j_gene: TRBJ1-6
v_gene: TRBV30

CDR3nt: TGTGCCAGCAGTCCCCTCAGGGTTAGAGGGGACATTCAGTACTTC
CDR3aa: CASSPLRVRGDIQYF
abundance: NA
d_gene: NA
j_gene: TRBJ2-4
v_gene: TRBV27

CDR3nt: TGTGCCAGTAATAAGGTGGGGGAGCAGTTCTTC
CDR3aa: CASNKVGEQFF
abundance: NA
d_gene: NA
j_gene: TRBJ2-1
v_gene: TRBV19